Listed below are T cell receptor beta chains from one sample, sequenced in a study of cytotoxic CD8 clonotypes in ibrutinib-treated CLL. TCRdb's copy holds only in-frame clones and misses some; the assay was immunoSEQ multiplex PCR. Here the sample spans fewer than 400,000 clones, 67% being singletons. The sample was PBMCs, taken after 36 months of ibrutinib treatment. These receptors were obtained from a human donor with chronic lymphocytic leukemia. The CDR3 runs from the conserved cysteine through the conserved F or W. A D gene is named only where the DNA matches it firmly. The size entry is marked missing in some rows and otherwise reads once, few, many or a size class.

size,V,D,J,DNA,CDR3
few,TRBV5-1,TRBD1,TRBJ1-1,TGCGCCAGCAGCTCCCAGGGGGCGCGAACTGAAGCTTTCTTT,CASSSQGARTEAFF
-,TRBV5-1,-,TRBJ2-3,TGCGCCAGCAGCTTCCGGGTGACAGATACGCAGTATTTT,CASSFRVTDTQYF
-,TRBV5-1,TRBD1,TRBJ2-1,TGCGCCAGCAGCTTGGGGACAGGGTTGAGCTCCTACAATGAGCAGTTCTTC,CASSLGTGLSSYNEQFF
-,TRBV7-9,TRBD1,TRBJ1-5,TGTGCCAGCAGCACAACAGGGGGCAATCAGCCCCAGCATTTT,CASSTTGGNQPQHF
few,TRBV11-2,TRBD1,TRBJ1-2,TGTGCCAGCCCAGGGGGAGGGCTTTATGGCTACACCTTC,CASPGGGLYGYTF
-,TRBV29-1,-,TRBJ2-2,TGCAGCGTTGATGGCAGAGTCACCGGGGAGCTGTTTTTT,CSVDGRVTGELFF
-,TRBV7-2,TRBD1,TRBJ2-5,TGTGCCAGCAGCTTAGGAGATAGGGGGCAAGGGGAGACCCAGTACTTC,CASSLGDRGQGETQYF
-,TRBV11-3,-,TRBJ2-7,TGTGCCAGCAGCTTAGGTTCCCTCTACGAGCAGTACTTC,CASSLGSLYEQYF
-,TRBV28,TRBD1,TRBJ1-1,TGTGCCAGCAGTTGGGGGACAGGGGAAGCTTTCTTT,CASSWGTGEAFF
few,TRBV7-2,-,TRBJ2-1,TGTGCCAGCCGCCTCTCGGGGAACTCCTACAATGAGCAGTTCTTC,CASRLSGNSYNEQFF
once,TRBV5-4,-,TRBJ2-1,TGTGCCAGCAGCCCCGGGGGAACCTACAATGAGCAGTTCTTC,CASSPGGTYNEQFF
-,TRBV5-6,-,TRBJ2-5,TGTGCCAGCAGCTTGGGTCCTTCAGAGACCCAGTACTTC,CASSLGPSETQYF
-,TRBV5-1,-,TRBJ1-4,TGCGCCAGCAGCGGGCGACCAGGGGTAGGGGAAAAACTGTTTTTT,CASSGRPGVGEKLFF
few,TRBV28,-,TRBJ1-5,TGTGCCAGCACCCTAGGCGGACAGCCCCAGCATTTT,CASTLGGQPQHF
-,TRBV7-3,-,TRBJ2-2,TGTGCCAGCAGCCAGACAGACCACCGAAGGGAGCTGTTTTTT,CASSQTDHRRELFF
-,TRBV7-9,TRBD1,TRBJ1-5,TGTGCCAGCAGCTTAGGACAGGGGTTAAATCAGCCCCAGCATTTT,CASSLGQGLNQPQHF
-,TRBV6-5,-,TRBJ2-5,TGTGCCAGCAGACGAGGGGGAGAGACCCAGTACTTC,CASRRGGETQYF
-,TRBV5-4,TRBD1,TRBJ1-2,TGTGCCAGCAGCCTATCTTACAGGGGCCCTAACTATGGCTACACCTTC,CASSLSYRGPNYGYTF
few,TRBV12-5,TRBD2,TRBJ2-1,TGTGCTAGTGCCCTCCCAGGCCCTAGCGGAGAGTACAATGAGCAGTTCTTC,CASALPGPSGEYNEQFF
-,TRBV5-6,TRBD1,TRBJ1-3,TGTGCCAGCAGCCAGGGACAGGACTCTGGAAACACCATATATTTT,CASSQGQDSGNTIYF
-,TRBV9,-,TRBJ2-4,TGTGCCAGCAGCGTAGCTTCAGGGTGGGGGAACATTCAGTACTTC,CASSVASGWGNIQYF
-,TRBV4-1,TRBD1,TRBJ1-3,TGCGCCAGCAGCCAGGGCCGACAGGGGTTTGGAAACACCATATATTTT,CASSQGRQGFGNTIYF
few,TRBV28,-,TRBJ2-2,TGTGCCAGCAGCCTGGGACGGAGCGGGGAGCTGTTTTTT,CASSLGRSGELFF
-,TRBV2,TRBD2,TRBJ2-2,TGTGCCAGCAGTCCGACTAGCGGGAGGTTTGGGGAGCTGTTTTTT,CASSPTSGRFGELFF
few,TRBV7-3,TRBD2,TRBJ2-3,TGTGCCAGCAGCCCAGGACTAGCGGGAGATACGCAGTATTTT,CASSPGLAGDTQYF
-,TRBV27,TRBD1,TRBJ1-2,TGTGCCAGCGGGACAGGGGGGTTTGGCTACACCTTC,CASGTGGFGYTF
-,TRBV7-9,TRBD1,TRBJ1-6,TGTGCCAGCGGGACAGGGAATTCACCCCTCCACTTT,CASGTGNSPLHF
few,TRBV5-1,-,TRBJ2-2,TGCGCCAGCAGAGGGGACACGAACACCGGGGAGCTGTTTTTT,CASRGDTNTGELFF
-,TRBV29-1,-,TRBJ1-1,TGCAGCGTGACACAGGGAAACACTGAAGCTTTCTTT,CSVTQGNTEAFF
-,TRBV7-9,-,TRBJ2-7,TGTGCCAGCAGCTTAGAAACAGGGTCCTACGAGCAGTACTTC,CASSLETGSYEQYF
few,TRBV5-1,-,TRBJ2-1,TGCGCCAGCAGCTTGTTGACTAGGACGGTTATCTACAATGAGCAGTTCTTC,CASSLLTRTVIYNEQFF
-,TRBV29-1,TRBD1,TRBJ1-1,TGCAGCGTTCGGAGGACAGGTATGAACACTGAAGCTTTCTTT,CSVRRTGMNTEAFF
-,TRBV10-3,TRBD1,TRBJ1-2,TGTGCCATCACCGGGACAGGCTCTGGCTACACCTTC,CAITGTGSGYTF
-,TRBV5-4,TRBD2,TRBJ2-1,TGTGCCAGCAGCGTCACTAGCGGTAACAATGAGCAGTTCTTC,CASSVTSGNNEQFF
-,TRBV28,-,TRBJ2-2,TGTGCCAGAAAGCCAGGTAGTACCGGGGAGCTGTTTTTT,CARKPGSTGELFF
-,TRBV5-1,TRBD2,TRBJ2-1,TGCGCCAGCAGCTTATGGCGGGAGCGTGAGCAGTTCTTC,CASSLWREREQFF
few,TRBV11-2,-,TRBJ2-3,TGTGCCAGCAGCCACGTCATCACAGATACGCAGTATTTT,CASSHVITDTQYF
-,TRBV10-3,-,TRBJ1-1,TGTGCCATCAGTGAGCCTTTATCGGCGGGTGTGAACACTGAAGCTTTCTTT,CAISEPLSAGVNTEAFF
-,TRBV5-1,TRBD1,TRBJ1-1,TGCGCCAGCAGCCACCGGACAGGGCTGAACACTGAAGCTTTCTTT,CASSHRTGLNTEAFF
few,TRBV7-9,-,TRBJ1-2,TGTGCCAGCAGCTTGGTCGGGGGCTACACCTTC,CASSLVGGYTF
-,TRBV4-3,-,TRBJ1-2,TGCGCCAGCAGCCAGGGCGTGGGGGTTTATTATGGCTACACCTTC,CASSQGVGVYYGYTF
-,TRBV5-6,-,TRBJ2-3,TGTGCCAGCAGCTTGGGGGTGTTTCGCACAGATACGCAGTATTTT,CASSLGVFRTDTQYF
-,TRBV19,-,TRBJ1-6,TGTGCCAGTAGTATTTATTCACCCCTCCACTTT,CASSIYSPLHF
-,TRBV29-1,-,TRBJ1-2,TGCAGCGTTGTACACCTCGGGGAATTCTATGGCTACACCTTC,CSVVHLGEFYGYTF
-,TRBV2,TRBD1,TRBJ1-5,TGTGCCAGCAGTGAGGGGACAGGGGGCTCGTTGTATCAGCCCCAGCATTTT,CASSEGTGGSLYQPQHF
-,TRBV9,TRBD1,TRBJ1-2,TGTGCCAGCAGCGTCGCCCCCGGGACAGGGGCTAACTATGGCTACACCTTC,CASSVAPGTGANYGYTF
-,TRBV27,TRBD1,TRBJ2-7,TGTGCCAGCAGTCTTAGACAGGGCCCTACCTACGAGCAGTACTTC,CASSLRQGPTYEQYF
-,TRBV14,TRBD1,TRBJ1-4,TGTGCCAGCAGCCGGTCGACAGGGCTGGGTGAAAAACTGTTTTTT,CASSRSTGLGEKLFF
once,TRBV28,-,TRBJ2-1,TGTGCCAGCAGTTTATCGGCTGGGGGTAGCTCCTACAATGAGCAGTTCTTC,CASSLSAGGSSYNEQFF
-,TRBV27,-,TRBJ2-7,TGTGCCAGCAGTTTAAGAGCGGTGGGGACCTACGAGCAGTACTTC,CASSLRAVGTYEQYF
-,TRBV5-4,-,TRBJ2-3,TGTGCCAGCAGCTTCCCCACAGATACGCAGTATTTT,CASSFPTDTQYF
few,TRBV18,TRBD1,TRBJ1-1,TGTGCCAGCTCCCATCGACGTGGGACAGGGAACACTGAAGCTTTCTTT,CASSHRRGTGNTEAFF
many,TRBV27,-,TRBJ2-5,TGTGCCAGCAGTTTATCGGGAGAGACCCAGTACTTC,CASSLSGETQYF
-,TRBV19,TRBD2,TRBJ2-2,TGTGCCAGTAGTACAGCGGGGGGGCCGTACACCGGGGAGCTGTTTTTT,CASSTAGGPYTGELFF
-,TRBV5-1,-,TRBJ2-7,TGCGCCAGCAGCTGGGGCGAGGGGGCCTACGAGCAGTACTTC,CASSWGEGAYEQYF
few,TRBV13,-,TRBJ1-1,TGTGCCAGCAGCCGCGACACTGAAGCTTTCTTT,CASSRDTEAFF
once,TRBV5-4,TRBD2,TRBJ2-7,TGTGCCAGCAGTCCGGGACTAGCGGGAGGTACCCACGAGCAGTACTTC,CASSPGLAGGTHEQYF
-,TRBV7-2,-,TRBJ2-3,TGTGCCAGCAGCTTCGGACGGACCATGAGCACAGATACGCAGTATTTT,CASSFGRTMSTDTQYF
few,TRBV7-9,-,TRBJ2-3,TGTGCCAGCAGCTCCCGACTAGGAAGCACAGATACGCAGTATTTT,CASSSRLGSTDTQYF